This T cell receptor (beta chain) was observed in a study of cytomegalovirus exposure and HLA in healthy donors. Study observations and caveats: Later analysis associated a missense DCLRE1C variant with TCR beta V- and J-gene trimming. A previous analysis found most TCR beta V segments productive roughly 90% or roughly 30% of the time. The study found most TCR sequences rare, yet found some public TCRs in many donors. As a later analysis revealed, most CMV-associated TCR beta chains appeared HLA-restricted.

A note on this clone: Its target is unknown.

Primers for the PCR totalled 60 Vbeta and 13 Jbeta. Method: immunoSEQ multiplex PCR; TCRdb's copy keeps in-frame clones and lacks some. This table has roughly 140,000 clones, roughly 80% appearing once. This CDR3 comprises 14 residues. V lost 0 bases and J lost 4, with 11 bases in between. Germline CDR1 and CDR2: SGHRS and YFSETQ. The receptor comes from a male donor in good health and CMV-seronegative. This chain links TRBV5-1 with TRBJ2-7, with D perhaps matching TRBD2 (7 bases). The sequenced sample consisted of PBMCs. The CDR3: CASSLAGEGYEQYF. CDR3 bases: TGCGCCAGCAGCTTGGCAGGGGAGGGGTACGAGCAGTACTTC. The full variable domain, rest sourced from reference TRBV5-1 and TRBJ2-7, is KAGVTQTPRYLIKTRGQQVTLSCSPISGHRSVSWYQQTPGQGLQFLFEYFSETQRNKGNFPGRFSGRQFSNSRSEMNVSTLELGDSALYLCASSLAGEGYEQYFGPGTRLTVT.